Sequencing of this T cell receptor (beta chain) was carried out in a study of T-cell memory formation after mild COVID-19. Study-wide context: TCR clusters were mostly donor specific. Study-wide results and caveats: CD4+ contracting clones lay mainly in CM and EM, CD8+ ones in EMRA.

Regarding this clonotype: Its antigen is currently unknown.

CDR1 and CDR2 from the germline V gene are DFQATT and SNEGSKA (reference sequence). The trim removed 2 bases at V and 3 bases at J, leaving 7 bases unmatched. This CDR3 is 15 amino acids long. TCR alpha and TCR beta cDNA libraries with sample barcodes and UMIs came from 5'RACE using constant-segment primers. TCRdb reprocessed the 5' RACE reads with MiXCR, giving one entry per CDR3 protein. The profile shows approximately 400,000 distinct CDR3 sequences, approximately 19% of them singletons. The V and J genes are TRBV20-1 and TRBJ1-5, with 7 bases lining up with TRBD1. The source is a man aged 18 to 30 who had mild COVID-19 (a few samples of this study predate the infection). Cell type and time point are not known. Sequencing input: PBMCs or a T cell subset sorted from them (not recorded which). The CDR3 nucleotides are TGCAGTGCTAGACTACCGAGGGGGCCCAATCAGCCCCAGCATTTT. It yields the protein CSARLPRGPNQPQHF.